The 28 T cell receptor beta chains in this list originate from one sample, sequenced in a study of Tregs in tolerant kidney transplant recipients. TCRdb keeps only in-frame clones here, not all; method: immunoSEQ multiplex PCR. The data contain 4,000 to 5,500 clones, approximately 40% of them seen just once; the ten biggest clones take up more than 4.5%. Their specific antigens are unknown. The sample taken for sequencing was CD8+ T cells from blood cultured with allogeneic cells. The receptors stem from a human donor in good health.

In its sample, this clone is medium-sized (0.01 to 0.1%). The chain employs TRBV11-3 and TRBJ2-1, with D perhaps matching TRBD2 (5 bases). The V end was cut by 5 bases, the J end by 7 bases, with 12 bases between. The length of the CDR3 is 13 residues. CDR1 SGHNT and CDR2 YENEEA come from the germline V gene. The DNA for the CDR3 is TGTGCCAGCAGCCCCCCTCGCGGGAATGAGCAGTTCTTC. It yields the protein CASSPPRGNEQFF. Using reference TRBV11-3 and TRBJ2-1 for the parts outside the CDR3, the full variable domain is EAGVVQSPRYKIIEKKQPVAFWCNPISGHNTLYWYLQNLGQGPELLIRYENEEAVDDSQLPKDRFSAERLKGVDSTLKIQPAELGDSAVYLCASSPPRGNEQFFGPGTRLTVL.

This clone is medium-sized by share. The chain employs TRBV7-3 and TRBJ2-3, with D perhaps matching TRBD1 or TRBD2 (6 bases each). CDR1 SGHTA and CDR2 FQGTGA come from the germline V gene. The ends were cut back, 0 bases at V and 5 bases at J, with 12 bases in the middle. The CDR3 covers 15 residues. The DNA for the CDR3 is TGTGCCAGCAGCTTAACGGGGGGCAAGGGAGATACGCAGTATTTT. It specifies CASSLTGGKGDTQYF.

The chain combines TRBV7-9 with TRBJ2-1, with 13 bases lining up with TRBD2. CDR3 length: 16 amino acids. V trimming: 5 bases; J trimming: 8 bases; junction bases outside the gene matches: 9. Germline V lookup: CDR1 SEHNR, CDR2 FQNEAQ (reference sequence). CDR3 DNA sequence: TGTGCCAGCAGCGCCAAACTAGCGGGGGGGCTAGATGAGCAGTTCTTC. This sequence encodes CASSAKLAGGLDEQFF.

By sample share, this clone is medium-sized. The chain carries TRBV27 and TRBJ2-6; the D is unclear. The V gene's germline CDR1 is MNHEY and CDR2 SMNVEV (reference sequence). Trimming cost V 10 bases and J 4 bases, with 8 bases left between them. The CDR3 runs to 12 residues. The CDR3 sequence is CAIGPGANVLTF. CDR3 in DNA: TGTGCCATTGGACCCGGGGCCAACGTCCTGACTTTC. The full variable domain, with the rest looked up from reference TRBV27 and TRBJ2-6, is EAQVTQNPRYLITVTGKKLTVTCSQNMNHEYMSWYRQDPGLGLRQIYYSMNVEVTDKGDVPEGYKVSRKEKRNFPLILESPSPNQTSLYFCAIGPGANVLTFGAGSRLTVL.

CDR3 region: CASSQAGTYSYEQYF. The CDR3 coding sequence is TGTGCCAGCAGCCAAGCCGGGACGTACTCCTACGAGCAGTACTTC. The genes are TRBV27 and TRBJ2-7, with D tentatively TRBD1 or TRBD2 (5 bases each). The V and J ends lost 6 bases and 0 bases respectively, with 15 bases between them. The CDR3 sequence is 15 residues long. From germline, CDR1 is MNHEY and CDR2 SMNVEV (reference sequence).

The chain joins TRBV7-1 to TRBJ2-3, with 7 bases aligning to TRBD2. TRBV7-1 falls under the ORF class, with uncertain function. This CDR3 spans 16 amino acids. The V segment lost 4 bases and the J segment 2 bases; nucleotides outside the gene matches: 9. CDR3 sequence: CASSLAGQLITDTQYF. Here the CDR3 DNA reads TGTGCCAGCAGCTTAGCGGGTCAGCTTATCACAGATACGCAGTATTTT.

The J gene is TRBJ1-5, the V gene TRBV4-3; D possibly corresponds to TRBD1 (5 bases). V was shortened by 1 base and J by 9 bases, with 13 bases between the two germline ends. CDR1 is LGHNA, CDR2 YSLEER, per germline. The CDR3 is 14 residues long. The chain's CDR3 is CASSQALGAWPQHF. For the CDR3, the DNA is TGCGCCAGCAGCCAAGCACTAGGGGCTTGGCCCCAGCATTTT.

This sequence joins TRBV13 and TRBJ2-1; TRBD2 matches at 7 bases. The CDR3 length is 17 residues. Losses at the gene ends were 0 bases for V and 6 bases for J; bases not matched to a gene: 11. Germline lookup yields CDR1 PRHDT and CDR2 FYEKMQ (reference sequence). In DNA, the CDR3 is TGTGCCAGCAGCTTAGGCCTACTAGCGTACGGGGTCAATGAGCAGTTCTTC. Protein product: CASSLGLLAYGVNEQFF.

By share, this clone counts as medium-sized. The chain links TRBV9 to TRBJ2-3; a weak D match, TRBD2 (5 bases). Trimming took off 4 bases at V and 11 bases at J, with 14 bases between the two ends. This CDR3 has 12 amino acids. CDR1 is SGDLS and CDR2 is YYNGEE in the germline V gene. As DNA, the CDR3 is TGTGCCAGCAGCCTCAACTCGGGGAGGCAGTATTTT. Its protein product is CASSLNSGRQYF.

The gene calls are TRBV25-1 and TRBJ2-5; 9 bases align to TRBD1. TRBJ2-7 explains the end of the DNA better; the J call may be wrong. CDR1 and CDR2 (germline): MGHDK, SYGVNS. The CDR3 consists of 15 residues. CDR3 DNA: TGTGCCAGCAGTGAACCGGGACAGGGAGCCTACGAGCAGTACTTC. Protein: CASSEPGQGAYEQYF.

This clone ranks as medium-sized. The V call is TRBV7-9, the J call TRBJ2-5; TRBD2 is a possible D gene (6 bases). The CDR3 runs 14 residues. CDR1 SEHNR and CDR2 FQNEAQ come from the germline V gene (reference sequence). The V gene lost 1 base and the J gene lost 4 bases, with 10 bases spanning the gap. The CDR3 sequence is CASSLGGVRETQYF. The CDR3 DNA reads as TGTGCCAGCAGCTTAGGCGGGGTCCGAGAGACCCAGTACTTC.

V and J are TRBV19 and TRBJ1-2, with D possibly being TRBD1 (5 bases). CDR1 and CDR2 (germline): LNHDA, SQIVND (reference sequence). The CDR3 covers 18 residues. V shed 6 bases and J shed 2 bases, with 25 bases lying between them. The CDR3 region is CASSQSHSGTRRNYGYTF. CDR3 nucleotides: TGTGCCAGTAGCCAATCGCATTCCGGGACCCGGAGGAACTATGGCTACACCTTC.

By sample fraction, this clone is medium-sized. This chain connects TRBV12-5 to TRBJ1-1; D unclear. Trimming took 4 bases from V and 5 from J, leaving 8 bases between them. This CDR3 region has 12 residues. Germline assignment: CDR1 LGHNT and CDR2 FRNRAP. The CDR3 region is CASGYYGTEAFF. The CDR3 DNA follows: TGTGCTAGTGGTTATTATGGGACTGAAGCTTTCTTT.

In its sample, this clone was seen once. The chain joins TRBV11-2 to TRBJ2-3; tentatively, D is TRBD2 (7 bases). V lost 3 bases, J lost 0 bases, and 13 bases lay in between. This CDR3 comprises 16 residues. Germline V CDR1 and CDR2: SGHAT, FQNNGV. The CDR3 region is CASSFARGPSTDTQYF. CDR3 coding DNA: TGTGCCAGCAGCTTTGCGCGGGGGCCTAGCACAGATACGCAGTATTTT.

The rearrangement joins TRBV9 to TRBJ2-7; TRBD2 aligns across 7 bases. The CDR3 extends over 12 amino acids. The ends lost 4 bases at V and 6 bases at J; junction bases unmatched: 4. Per germline, CDR1 SGDLS and CDR2 YYNGEE. CDR3 nucleotide sequence: TGTGCCAGCAGCCCCGGGGGGAGCGAGCAGTACTTC. It encodes CASSPGGSEQYF.

This clone was counted between two and nine times. The J gene is TRBJ1-1, the V gene TRBV6-1; a weak D match, TRBD1 (5 bases). Trimming stripped 9 bases from V and 0 bases from J, with 14 bases between. Per the germline V gene, CDR1 is MNHNS and CDR2 is SASEGT. This CDR3 is built from 14 residues. The CDR3 region is CASRLGGVNTEAFF. CDR3 sequence (DNA): TGTGCCAGTCGCTTGGGGGGTGTGAACACTGAAGCTTTCTTT.

J is TRBJ2-7 and V is TRBV6-1, with 8 nucleotides matching TRBD1. The CDR3 contains 15 residues. The germline CDR1 and CDR2 sequences are MNHNS and SASEGT. Trimming removed 8 bases from V and 3 bases from J; junction bases left unmatched: 12. The DNA of the CDR3 is TGTGCCAGCTGGGGCCGGACAGGGACGCACTACGAGCAGTACTTC. Translated: CASWGRTGTHYEQYF.

Judged by abundance, this clone is medium-sized. The chain carries TRBV11-2 and TRBJ2-1, with D possibly TRBD2 on 5 matching bases. The germline gives CDR1 SGHAT, CDR2 FQNNGV. This CDR3 contains 16 residues. Trimming shortened V by 2 bases and J by 2 bases, and 13 bases separated the two germline ends. The CDR3 is CASSLKDWSAYNEQFF. The CDR3 bases are TGTGCCAGCAGCTTAAAGGACTGGTCTGCCTACAATGAGCAGTTCTTC.

This clone was detected once. The chain has TRBV7-9 and TRBJ1-2, with 7 nucleotides matching TRBD1. Looked up from germline, CDR1 is SEHNR and CDR2 is FQNEAQ (reference sequence). J gave up 5 bases and V 3 bases, and 6 bases lay outside the gene matches. CDR3 size: 14 residues. In nucleotides, the CDR3 is TGTGCCAGCAGCTTGGGGACAGTCTTTTATGGCTACACCTTC. It yields the protein CASSLGTVFYGYTF.

This sequence joins TRBV9 and TRBJ2-3; D may be TRBD2 (7 bases). Looked up from germline, CDR1 is SGDLS and CDR2 is YYNGEE. The CDR3 sequence is 18 residues long. Trimming left V 10 bases short and J 4 bases short, with 31 bases between. In DNA form, the CDR3 reads TGTGCCCCCAGCCACTACGGGGGAGGGGGGGCCGTGGCAGATACGCAGTATTTT. It is translated as CAPSHYGGGGAVADTQYF.

By sample fraction, this clone is medium-sized. The chain recombines TRBV14 with TRBJ2-7; 12 bases are shared with TRBD2. The CDR3 is 16 residues long. Germline V gene lookup returns CDR1 SGHDN and CDR2 FVKESK. Unmatched junction bases numbered 5, after V lost 0 bases and J lost 5 bases. The CDR3 DNA follows: TGTGCCAGCAGCCAAGATGGACCTAGCGGGAGGGACGAGCAGTACTTC. It is translated as CASSQDGPSGRDEQYF.

By proportion, this clone is medium-sized. The gene calls are TRBV10-3 and TRBJ2-1; D remains unclear. Germline CDR1 is ENHRY and CDR2 is SYGVKD. The CDR3 length is 14 residues. Between the trimmed V and J ends, which lost 2 bases and 8 bases, there was a span of 13 bases. For the CDR3, the DNA is TGTGCCATCAGTGAGCCCCGGGTTCTATATGAGCAGTTCTTC. It yields the protein CAISEPRVLYEQFF.

In DNA, the CDR3 is TGTGCCAGCAGCCATGGGAGGGACACTGAAGCTTTCTTT. It specifies CASSHGRDTEAFF. The chain has TRBV7-9 and TRBJ1-1, with D hard to call. The germline V and J ends were trimmed by 5 bases and 3 bases, with 10 bases remaining between them. The CDR3 runs to 13 residues. Germline values: CDR1 SEHNR, CDR2 FQNEAQ (reference sequence). The variable domain in full, with the rest retrieved from reference TRBV7-9 and TRBJ1-1, is DTGVSQNPRHKITKRGQNVTFRCDPISEHNRLYWYRQTLGQGPEFLTYFQNEAQLEKSRLLSDRFSAERPKGSFSTLEIQRTEQGDSAMYLCASSHGRDTEAFFGQGTRLTVV.

A few counts support this clone. The gene calls are TRBV4-1 and TRBJ2-1, with 10 positions matching TRBD1. CDR1 MGHRA and CDR2 YSYEKL come from the germline V gene. V lost 4 bases, J lost 8 bases, and 8 bases stayed unmatched. The CDR3 contains 15 residues. The CDR3 sequence is CASSPWDRGRDEQFF. The CDR3 coding sequence is TGCGCCAGCAGCCCATGGGACAGGGGACGCGATGAGCAGTTCTTC.

The J gene is TRBJ2-2, the V gene TRBV15; D unclear. Germline-derived CDR1 and CDR2 are LNHNV and YYDKDF (reference sequence). This CDR3 has 14 residues. V was shortened by 3 bases and J by 2 bases, with 7 bases between the two germline ends. The CDR3 loop reads CATSSLRNTGELFF. The CDR3 region has the DNA TGTGCCACCAGCAGCCTCCGAAACACCGGGGAGCTGTTTTTT.

V usage is TRBV7-3 and J usage is TRBJ2-7; 7 nucleotides match TRBD2. The CDR3 runs 15 residues. CDR1 is SGHTA and CDR2 is FQGTGA in the germline V gene. The ends lost 4 bases at V and 2 bases at J; junction bases unmatched: 8. The CDR3 spells CASSWGTKGTYEQYF. The DNA of the CDR3 is TGTGCCAGCAGCTGGGGGACTAAGGGGACCTACGAGCAGTACTTC.

The chain uses TRBV7-3 and TRBJ2-7; 7 bases are shared with TRBD1. CDR1 is SGHTA and CDR2 is FQGTGA in the germline V gene. V was clipped by 5 bases and J by 5 bases; unmatched bases: 9. There are 14 residues in the CDR3. The CDR3 region is CASSRVTGLDEQYF. Here the CDR3 DNA reads TGTGCCAGCAGCAGGGTGACAGGGCTCGACGAGCAGTACTTC.

V usage is TRBV9 and J usage is TRBJ2-7; 9 bases align to TRBD2. After removal of 0 bases from V and 4 bases from J, the junction contained 5 bases not matched to a gene. The CDR3 length is 15 residues. CDR1 and CDR2 (germline): SGDLS, YYNGEE. In DNA, the CDR3 is TGTGCCAGCAGCGTAGCCAGCGGGGGGCTGTACGAGCAGTACTTC. It yields the protein CASSVASGGLYEQYF.